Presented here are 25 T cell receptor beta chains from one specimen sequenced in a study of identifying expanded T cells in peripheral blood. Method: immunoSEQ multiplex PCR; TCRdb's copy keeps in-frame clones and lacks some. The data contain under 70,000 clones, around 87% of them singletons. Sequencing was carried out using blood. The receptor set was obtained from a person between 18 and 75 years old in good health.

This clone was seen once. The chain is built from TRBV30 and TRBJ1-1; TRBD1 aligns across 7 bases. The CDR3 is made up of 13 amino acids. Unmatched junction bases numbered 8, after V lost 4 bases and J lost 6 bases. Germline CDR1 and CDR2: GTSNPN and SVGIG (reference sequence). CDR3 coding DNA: TGTGCCTGGACCGGACAGGAAATGGCTGAAGCTTTCTTT. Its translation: CAWTGQEMAEAFF.

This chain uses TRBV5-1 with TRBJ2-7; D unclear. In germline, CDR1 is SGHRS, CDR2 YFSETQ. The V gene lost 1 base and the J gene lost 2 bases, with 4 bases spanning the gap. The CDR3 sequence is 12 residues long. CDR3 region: CASSLQAYEQYF. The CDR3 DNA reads TGCGCCAGCAGCTTGCAGGCCTACGAGCAGTACTTC. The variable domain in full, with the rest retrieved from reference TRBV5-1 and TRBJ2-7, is KAGVTQTPRYLIKTRGQQVTLSCSPISGHRSVSWYQQTPGQGLQFLFEYFSETQRNKGNFPGRFSGRQFSNSRSEMNVSTLELGDSALYLCASSLQAYEQYFGPGTRLTVT.

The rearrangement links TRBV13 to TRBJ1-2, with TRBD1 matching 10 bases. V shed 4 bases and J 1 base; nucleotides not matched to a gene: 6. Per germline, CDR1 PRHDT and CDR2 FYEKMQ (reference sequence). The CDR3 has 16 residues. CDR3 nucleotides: TGTGCCAGCAGCTCAATGGGACAGGGGCTTAACTATGGCTACACCTTC. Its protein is CASSSMGQGLNYGYTF.

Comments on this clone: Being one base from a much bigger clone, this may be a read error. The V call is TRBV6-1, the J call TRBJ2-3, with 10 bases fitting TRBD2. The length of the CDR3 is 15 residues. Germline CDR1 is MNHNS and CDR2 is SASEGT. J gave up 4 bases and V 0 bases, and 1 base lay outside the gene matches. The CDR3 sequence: CASSEASGGPDTQYF. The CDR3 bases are TGTGCCAGCAGTGAAGCTAGCGGGGGGCCAGATACGCAGTATTTT.

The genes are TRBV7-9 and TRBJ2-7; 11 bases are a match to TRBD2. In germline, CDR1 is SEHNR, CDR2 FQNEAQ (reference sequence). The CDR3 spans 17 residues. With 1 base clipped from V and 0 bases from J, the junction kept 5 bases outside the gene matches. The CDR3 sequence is CASSLGLLAGVSYEQYF. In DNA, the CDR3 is TGTGCCAGCAGCTTAGGTCTACTAGCGGGAGTCTCCTACGAGCAGTACTTC. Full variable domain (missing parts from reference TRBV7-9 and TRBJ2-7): DTGVSQNPRHKITKRGQNVTFRCDPISEHNRLYWYRQTLGQGPEFLTYFQNEAQLEKSRLLSDRFSAERPKGSFSTLEIQRTEQGDSAMYLCASSLGLLAGVSYEQYFGPGTRLTVT.

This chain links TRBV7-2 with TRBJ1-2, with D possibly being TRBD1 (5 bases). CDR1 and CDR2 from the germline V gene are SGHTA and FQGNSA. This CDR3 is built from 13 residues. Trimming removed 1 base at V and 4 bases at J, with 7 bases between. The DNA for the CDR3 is TGTGCCAGCAGCTTAGACAGGTTCTATGGCTACACCTTC. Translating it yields CASSLDRFYGYTF.

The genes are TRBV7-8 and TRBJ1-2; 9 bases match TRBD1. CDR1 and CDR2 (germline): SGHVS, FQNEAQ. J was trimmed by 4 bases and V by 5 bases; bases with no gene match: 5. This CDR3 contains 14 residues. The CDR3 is CASSTRDRVYGYTF. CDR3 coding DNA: TGTGCCAGCAGCACCCGGGACAGGGTCTATGGCTACACCTTC. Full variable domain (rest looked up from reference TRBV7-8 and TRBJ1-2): GAGVSQSPRYKVAKRGQDVALRCDPISGHVSLFWYQQALGQGPEFLTYFQNEAQLDKSGLPSDRFFAERPEGSVSTLKIQRTQQEDSAVYLCASSTRDRVYGYTFGSGTRLTVV.

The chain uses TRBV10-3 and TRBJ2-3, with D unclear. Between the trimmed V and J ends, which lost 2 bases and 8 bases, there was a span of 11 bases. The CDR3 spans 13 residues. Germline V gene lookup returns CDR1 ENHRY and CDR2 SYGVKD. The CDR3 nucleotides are TGTGCCATCAGTGAGCCTTCTAAGGCTACGCAGTATTTT. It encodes CAISEPSKATQYF.

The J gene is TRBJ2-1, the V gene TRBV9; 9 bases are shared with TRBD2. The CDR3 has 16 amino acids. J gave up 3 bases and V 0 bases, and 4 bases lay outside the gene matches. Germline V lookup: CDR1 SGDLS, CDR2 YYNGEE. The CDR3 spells CASSVVSSGIYNEQFF. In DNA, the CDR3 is TGTGCCAGCAGCGTAGTATCTAGCGGGATCTACAATGAGCAGTTCTTC.

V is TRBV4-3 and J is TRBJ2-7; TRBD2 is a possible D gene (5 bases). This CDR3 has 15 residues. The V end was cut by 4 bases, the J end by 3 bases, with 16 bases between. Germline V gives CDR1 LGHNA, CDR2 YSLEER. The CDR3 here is CASSPSAGRYYEQYF. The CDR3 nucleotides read TGCGCCAGCAGCCCTTCTGCGGGTAGGTACTACGAGCAGTACTTC.

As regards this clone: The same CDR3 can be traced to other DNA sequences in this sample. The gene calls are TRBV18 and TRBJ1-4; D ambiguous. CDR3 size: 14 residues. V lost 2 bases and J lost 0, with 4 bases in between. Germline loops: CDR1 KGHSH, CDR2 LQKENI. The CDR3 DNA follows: TGTGCCAGCTCACCAGTTTCAACTAATGAAAAACTGTTTTTT. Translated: CASSPVSTNEKLFF.

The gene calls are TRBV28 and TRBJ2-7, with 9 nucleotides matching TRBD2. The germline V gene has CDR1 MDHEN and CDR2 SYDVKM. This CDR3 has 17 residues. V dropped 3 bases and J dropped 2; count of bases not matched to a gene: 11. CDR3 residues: CASSFETLAGLTYEQYF. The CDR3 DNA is TGTGCCAGCAGTTTTGAAACCCTAGCGGGATTGACCTACGAGCAGTACTTC. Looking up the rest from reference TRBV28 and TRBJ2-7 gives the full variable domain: DVKVTQSSRYLVKRTGEKVFLECVQDMDHENMFWYRQDPGLGLRLIYFSYDVKMKEKGDIPEGYSVSREKKERFSLILESASTNQTSMYLCASSFETLAGLTYEQYFGPGTRLTVT.

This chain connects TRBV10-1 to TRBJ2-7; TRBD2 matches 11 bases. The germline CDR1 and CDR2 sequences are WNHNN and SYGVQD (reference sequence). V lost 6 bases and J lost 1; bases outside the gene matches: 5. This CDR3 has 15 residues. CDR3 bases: TGCGCCAGCAGCCAACTAGCGGGAGAATCCTACGAGCAGTACTTC. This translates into CASSQLAGESYEQYF.

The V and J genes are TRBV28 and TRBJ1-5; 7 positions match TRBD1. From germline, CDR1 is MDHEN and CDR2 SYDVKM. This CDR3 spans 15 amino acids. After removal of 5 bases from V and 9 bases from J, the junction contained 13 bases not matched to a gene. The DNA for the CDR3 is TGTGCCAGCAGTGGCACGACAGGGCTTAAGGGGCCCCAGCATTTT. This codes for CASSGTTGLKGPQHF.

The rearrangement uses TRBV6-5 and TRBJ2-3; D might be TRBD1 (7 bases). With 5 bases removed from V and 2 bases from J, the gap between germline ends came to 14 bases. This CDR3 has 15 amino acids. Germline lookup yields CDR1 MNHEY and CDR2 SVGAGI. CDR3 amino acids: CASSRRGVYTDTQYF. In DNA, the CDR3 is TGTGCCAGCAGTCGCAGGGGGGTATACACAGATACGCAGTATTTT.

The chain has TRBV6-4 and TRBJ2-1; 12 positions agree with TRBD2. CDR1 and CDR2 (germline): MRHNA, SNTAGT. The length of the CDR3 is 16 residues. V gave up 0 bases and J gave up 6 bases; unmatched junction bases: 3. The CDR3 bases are TGTGCCAGCAGTGACTCATCTAGCGGGGGGGCCAATGAGCAGTTCTTC. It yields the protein CASSDSSSGGANEQFF.

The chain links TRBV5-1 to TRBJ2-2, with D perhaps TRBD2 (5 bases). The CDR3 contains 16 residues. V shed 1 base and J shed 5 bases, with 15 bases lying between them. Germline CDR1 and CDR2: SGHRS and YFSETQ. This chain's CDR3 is CASSLYAGVETGELFF. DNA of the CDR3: TGCGCCAGCAGCTTGTATGCGGGCGTAGAAACCGGGGAGCTGTTTTTT.

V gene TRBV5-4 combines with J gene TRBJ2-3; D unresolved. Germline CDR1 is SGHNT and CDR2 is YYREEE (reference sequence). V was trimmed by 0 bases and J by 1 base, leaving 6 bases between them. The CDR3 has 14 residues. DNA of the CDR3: TGTGCCAGCAGCTTGGCGGCAGGCACAGATACGCAGTATTTT. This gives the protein CASSLAAGTDTQYF.

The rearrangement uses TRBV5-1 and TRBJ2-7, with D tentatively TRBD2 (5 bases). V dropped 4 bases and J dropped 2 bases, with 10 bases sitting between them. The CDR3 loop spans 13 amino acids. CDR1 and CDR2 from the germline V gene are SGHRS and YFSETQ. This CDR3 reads CASSDGNTYEQYF. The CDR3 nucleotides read TGCGCCAGCAGCGACGGGAATACCTACGAGCAGTACTTC.

The CDR3 region has the DNA TGTGCCAGCAGCTTCCCCGGTCAGCCCCAGCATTTT. This gives the protein CASSFPGQPQHF. The chain recombines TRBV5-6 with TRBJ1-5; D ambiguous. Germline CDR1 reads SGHDT; CDR2 reads YYEEEE. The CDR3 spans 12 residues. V gave up 2 bases and J gave up 6 bases, with 6 bases separating them.

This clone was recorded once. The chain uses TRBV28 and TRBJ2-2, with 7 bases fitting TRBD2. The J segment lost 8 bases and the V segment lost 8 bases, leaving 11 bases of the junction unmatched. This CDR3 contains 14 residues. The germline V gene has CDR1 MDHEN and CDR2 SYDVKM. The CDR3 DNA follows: TGTGCCAGCTGCTGGGCGGGAGTGTCTGGGGAGCTGTTTTTT. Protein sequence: CASCWAGVSGELFF.

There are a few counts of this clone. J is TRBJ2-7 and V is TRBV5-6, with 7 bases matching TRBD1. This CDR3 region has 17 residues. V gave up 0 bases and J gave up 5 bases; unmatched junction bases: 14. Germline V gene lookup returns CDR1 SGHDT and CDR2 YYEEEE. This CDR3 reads CASSLGFAVQGFDEQYF. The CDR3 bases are TGTGCCAGCAGCTTGGGCTTCGCCGTACAGGGGTTTGACGAGCAGTACTTC.

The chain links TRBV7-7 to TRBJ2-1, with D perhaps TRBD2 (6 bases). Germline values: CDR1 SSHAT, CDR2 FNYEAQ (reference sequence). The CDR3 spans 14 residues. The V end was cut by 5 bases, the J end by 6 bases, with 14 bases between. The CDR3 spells CASSQLAGSNEQFF. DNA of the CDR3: TGTGCCAGCAGCCAACTAGCTGGATCCAATGAGCAGTTCTTC.

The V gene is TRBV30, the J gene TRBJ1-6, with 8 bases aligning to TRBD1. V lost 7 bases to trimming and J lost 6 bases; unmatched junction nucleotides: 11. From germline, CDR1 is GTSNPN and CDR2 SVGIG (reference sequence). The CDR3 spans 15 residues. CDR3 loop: CAFSRGPGFNSPLHF. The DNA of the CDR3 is TGTGCCTTTAGCAGGGGGCCAGGGTTTAATTCACCCCTCCACTTT.

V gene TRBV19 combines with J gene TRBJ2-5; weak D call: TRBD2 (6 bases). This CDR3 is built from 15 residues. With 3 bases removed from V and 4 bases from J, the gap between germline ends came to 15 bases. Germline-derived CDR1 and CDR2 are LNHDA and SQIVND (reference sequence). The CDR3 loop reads CASSILAGQRETQYF. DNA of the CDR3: TGTGCCAGTAGTATCCTTGCGGGGCAGCGAGAGACCCAGTACTTC.